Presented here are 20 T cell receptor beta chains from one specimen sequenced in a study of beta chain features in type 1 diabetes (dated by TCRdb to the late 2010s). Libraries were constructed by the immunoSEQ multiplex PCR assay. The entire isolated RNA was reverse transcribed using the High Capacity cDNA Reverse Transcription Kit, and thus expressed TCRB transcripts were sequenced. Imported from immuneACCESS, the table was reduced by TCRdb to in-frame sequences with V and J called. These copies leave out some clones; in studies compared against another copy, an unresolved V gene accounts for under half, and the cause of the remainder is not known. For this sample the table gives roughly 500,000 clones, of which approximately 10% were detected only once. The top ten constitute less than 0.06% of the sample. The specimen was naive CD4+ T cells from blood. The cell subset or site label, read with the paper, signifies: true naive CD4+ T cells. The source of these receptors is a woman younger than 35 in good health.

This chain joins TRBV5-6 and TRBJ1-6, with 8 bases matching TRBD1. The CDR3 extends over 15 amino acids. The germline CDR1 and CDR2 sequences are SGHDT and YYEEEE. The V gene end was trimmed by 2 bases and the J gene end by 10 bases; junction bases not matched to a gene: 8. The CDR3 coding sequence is TGTGCCAGCAGCTTAGGACAGGGAATAGTCTCACCCCTCCACTTT. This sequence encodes CASSLGQGIVSPLHF.

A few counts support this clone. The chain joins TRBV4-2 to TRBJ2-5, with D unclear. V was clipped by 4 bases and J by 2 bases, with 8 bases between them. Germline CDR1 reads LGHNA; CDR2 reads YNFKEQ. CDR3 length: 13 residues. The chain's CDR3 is CASSPTVQETQYF. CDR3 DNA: TGTGCCAGCAGCCCCACAGTACAAGAGACCCAGTACTTC.

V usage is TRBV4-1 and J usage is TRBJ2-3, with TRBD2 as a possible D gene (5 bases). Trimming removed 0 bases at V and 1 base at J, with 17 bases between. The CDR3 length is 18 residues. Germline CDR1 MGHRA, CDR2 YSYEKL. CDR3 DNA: TGCGCCAGCAGCCAAGAGCCCCCTTCGGGAATCGGCACAGATACGCAGTATTTT. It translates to CASSQEPPSGIGTDTQYF.

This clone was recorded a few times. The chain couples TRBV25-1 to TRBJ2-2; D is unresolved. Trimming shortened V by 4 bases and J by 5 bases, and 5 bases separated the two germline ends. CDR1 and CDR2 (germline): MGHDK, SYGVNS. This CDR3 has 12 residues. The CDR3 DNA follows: TGTGCCAGCAGTGTAGGAACCGGGGAGCTGTTTTTT. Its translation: CASSVGTGELFF.

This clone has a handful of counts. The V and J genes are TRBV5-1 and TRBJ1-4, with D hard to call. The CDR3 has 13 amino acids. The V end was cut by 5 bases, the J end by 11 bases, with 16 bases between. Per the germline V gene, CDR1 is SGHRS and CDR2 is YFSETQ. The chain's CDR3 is CASSREGLEKLFF. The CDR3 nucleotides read TGCGCCAGCAGTCGTGAAGGTTTGGAGAAACTGTTTTTT.

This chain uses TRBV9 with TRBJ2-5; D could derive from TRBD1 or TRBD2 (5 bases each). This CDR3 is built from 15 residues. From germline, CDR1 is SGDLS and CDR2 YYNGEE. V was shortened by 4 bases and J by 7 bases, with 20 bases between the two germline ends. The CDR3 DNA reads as TGTGCCAGCAGCCCCAGAGGGCCGGTAACAGGGACCCAGTACTTC. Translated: CASSPRGPVTGTQYF.

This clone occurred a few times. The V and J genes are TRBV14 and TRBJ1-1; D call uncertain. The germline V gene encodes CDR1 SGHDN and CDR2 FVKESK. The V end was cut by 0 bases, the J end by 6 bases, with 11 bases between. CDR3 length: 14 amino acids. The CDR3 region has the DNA TGTGCCAGCAGCCAAGATCTGTCCAGGCCTGAAGCTTTCTTT. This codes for CASSQDLSRPEAFF. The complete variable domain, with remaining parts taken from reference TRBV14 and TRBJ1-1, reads EAGVTQFPSHSVIEKGQTVTLRCDPISGHDNLYWYRRVMGKEIKFLLHFVKESKQDESGMPNNRFLAERTGGTYSTLKVQPAELEDSGVYFCASSQDLSRPEAFFGQGTRLTVV.

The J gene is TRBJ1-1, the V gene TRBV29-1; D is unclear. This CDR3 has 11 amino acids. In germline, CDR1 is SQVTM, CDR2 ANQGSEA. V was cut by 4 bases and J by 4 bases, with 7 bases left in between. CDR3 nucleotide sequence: TGCAGCGTTGTTAAAGTCACTGAAGCTTTCTTT. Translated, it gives CSVVKVTEAFF.

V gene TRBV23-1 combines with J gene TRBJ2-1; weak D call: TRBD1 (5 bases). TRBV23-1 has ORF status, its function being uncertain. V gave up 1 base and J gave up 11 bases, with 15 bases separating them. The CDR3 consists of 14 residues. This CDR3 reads CASSQLDPGPQQFF. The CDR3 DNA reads TGCGCCAGCAGTCAATTAGATCCAGGGCCACAGCAGTTCTTC.

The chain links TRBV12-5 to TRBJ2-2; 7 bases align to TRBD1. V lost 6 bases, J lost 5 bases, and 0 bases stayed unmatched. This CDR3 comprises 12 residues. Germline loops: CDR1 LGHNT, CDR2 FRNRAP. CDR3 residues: CASGTGTGELFF. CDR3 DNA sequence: TGTGCTAGTGGGACAGGGACCGGGGAGCTGTTTTTT.

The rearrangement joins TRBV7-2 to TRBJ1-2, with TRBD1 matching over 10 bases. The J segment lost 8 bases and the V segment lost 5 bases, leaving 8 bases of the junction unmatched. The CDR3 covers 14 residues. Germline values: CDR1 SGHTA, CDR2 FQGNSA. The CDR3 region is CASSATGTGEGYTF. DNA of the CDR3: TGTGCCAGCAGCGCAACCGGGACAGGGGAAGGCTACACCTTC. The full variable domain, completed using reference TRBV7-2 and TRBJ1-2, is GAGVSQSPSNKVTEKGKDVELRCDPISGHTALYWYRQSLGQGLEFLIYFQGNSAPDKSGLPSDRFSAERTGGSVSTLTIQRTQQEDSAVYLCASSATGTGEGYTFGSGTRLTVV.

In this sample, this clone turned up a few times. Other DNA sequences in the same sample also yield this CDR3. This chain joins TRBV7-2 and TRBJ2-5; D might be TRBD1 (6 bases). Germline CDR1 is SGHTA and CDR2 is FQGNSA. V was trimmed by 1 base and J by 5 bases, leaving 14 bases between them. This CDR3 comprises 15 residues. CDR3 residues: CASSLDTGRGETQYF. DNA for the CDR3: TGTGCCAGCAGCTTAGACACAGGGCGAGGGGAGACCCAGTACTTC.

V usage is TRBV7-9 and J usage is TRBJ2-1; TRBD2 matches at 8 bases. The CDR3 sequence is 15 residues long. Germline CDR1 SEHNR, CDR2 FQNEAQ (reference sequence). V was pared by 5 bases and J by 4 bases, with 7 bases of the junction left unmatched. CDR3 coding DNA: TGTGCCAGCAGCCGGAGCGGGGGCCAATACAATGAGCAGTTCTTC. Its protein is CASSRSGGQYNEQFF.

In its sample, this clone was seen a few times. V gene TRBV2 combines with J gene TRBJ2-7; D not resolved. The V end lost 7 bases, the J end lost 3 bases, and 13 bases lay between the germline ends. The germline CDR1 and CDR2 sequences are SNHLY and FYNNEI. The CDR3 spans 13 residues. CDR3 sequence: CASKEDIYYEQYF. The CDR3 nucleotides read TGTGCCAGCAAAGAAGACATTTACTACGAGCAGTACTTC.

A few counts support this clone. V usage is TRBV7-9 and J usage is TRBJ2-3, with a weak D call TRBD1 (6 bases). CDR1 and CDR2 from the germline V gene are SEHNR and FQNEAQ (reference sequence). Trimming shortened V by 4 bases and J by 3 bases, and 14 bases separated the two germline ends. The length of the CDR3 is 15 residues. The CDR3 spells CASSSEGGGTDTQYF. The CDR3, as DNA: TGTGCCAGCAGCTCCGAAGGGGGTGGGACAGATACGCAGTATTTT.

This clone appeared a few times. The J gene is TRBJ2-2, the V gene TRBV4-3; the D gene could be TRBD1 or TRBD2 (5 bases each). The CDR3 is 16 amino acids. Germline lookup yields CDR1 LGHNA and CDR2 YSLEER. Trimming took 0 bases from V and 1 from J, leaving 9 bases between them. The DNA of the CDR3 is TGCGCCAGCAGCCAAGAGAAGGGGAGGAACACCGGGGAGCTGTTTTTT. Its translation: CASSQEKGRNTGELFF.

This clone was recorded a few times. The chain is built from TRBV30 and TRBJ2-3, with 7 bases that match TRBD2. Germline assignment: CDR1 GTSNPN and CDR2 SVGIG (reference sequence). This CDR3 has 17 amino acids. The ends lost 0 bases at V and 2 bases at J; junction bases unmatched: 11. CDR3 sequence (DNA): TGTGCCTGGAGTGTAAGGAGGCTAGCGGAGTTCACAGATACGCAGTATTTT. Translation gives CAWSVRRLAEFTDTQYF. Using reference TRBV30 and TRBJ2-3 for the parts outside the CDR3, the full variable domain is SQTIHQWPATLVQPVGSPLSLECTVEGTSNPNLYWYRQAAGRGLQLLFYSVGIGQISSEVPQNLSASRPQDRQFILSSKKLLLSDSGFYLCAWSVRRLAEFTDTQYFGPGTRLTVL.

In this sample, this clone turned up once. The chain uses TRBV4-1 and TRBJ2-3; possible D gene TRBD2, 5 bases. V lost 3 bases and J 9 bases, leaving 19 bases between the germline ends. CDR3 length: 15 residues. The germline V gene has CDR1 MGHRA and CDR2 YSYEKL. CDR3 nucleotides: TGCGCCAGCAGCCACAACTTAGATGAGACGGGAACGCAGTATTTT. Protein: CASSHNLDETGTQYF.

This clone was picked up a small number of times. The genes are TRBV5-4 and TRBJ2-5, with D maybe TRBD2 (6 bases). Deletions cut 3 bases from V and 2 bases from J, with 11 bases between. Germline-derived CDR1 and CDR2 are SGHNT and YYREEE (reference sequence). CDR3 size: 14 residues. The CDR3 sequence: CASSSGAEQETQYF. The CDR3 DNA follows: TGTGCCAGCAGCTCGGGAGCGGAGCAAGAGACCCAGTACTTC.

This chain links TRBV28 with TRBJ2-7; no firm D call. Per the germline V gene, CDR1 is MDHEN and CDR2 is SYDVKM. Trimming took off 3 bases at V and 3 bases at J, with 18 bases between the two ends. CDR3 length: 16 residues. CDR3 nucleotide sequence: TGTGCCAGCAGTTTCCTGCAGTCCCGCAAGTTCTACGAGCAGTACTTC. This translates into CASSFLQSRKFYEQYF. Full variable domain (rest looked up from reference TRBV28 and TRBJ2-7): DVKVTQSSRYLVKRTGEKVFLECVQDMDHENMFWYRQDPGLGLRLIYFSYDVKMKEKGDIPEGYSVSREKKERFSLILESASTNQTSMYLCASSFLQSRKFYEQYFGPGTRLTVT.